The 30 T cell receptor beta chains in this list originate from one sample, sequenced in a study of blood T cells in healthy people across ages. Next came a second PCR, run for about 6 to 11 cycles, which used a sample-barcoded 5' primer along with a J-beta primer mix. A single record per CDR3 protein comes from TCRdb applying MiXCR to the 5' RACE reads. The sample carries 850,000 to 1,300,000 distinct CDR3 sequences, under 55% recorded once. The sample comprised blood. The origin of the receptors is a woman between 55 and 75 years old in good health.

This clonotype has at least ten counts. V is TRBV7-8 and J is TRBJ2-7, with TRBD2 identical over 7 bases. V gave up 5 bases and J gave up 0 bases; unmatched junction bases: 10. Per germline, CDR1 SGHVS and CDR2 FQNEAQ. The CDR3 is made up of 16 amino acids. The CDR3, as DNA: TGTGCCAGCAGCCAACCTCTAGCGGATCCCTCCTACGAGCAGTACTTC. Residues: CASSQPLADPSYEQYF.

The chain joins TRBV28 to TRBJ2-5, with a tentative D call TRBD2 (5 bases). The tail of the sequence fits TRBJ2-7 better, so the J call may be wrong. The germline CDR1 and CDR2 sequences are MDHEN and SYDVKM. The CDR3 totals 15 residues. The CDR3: CASSSPARVLYEQYF. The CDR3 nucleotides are TGTGCCAGCAGCTCACCGGCGAGGGTATTATACGAGCAGTACTTC.

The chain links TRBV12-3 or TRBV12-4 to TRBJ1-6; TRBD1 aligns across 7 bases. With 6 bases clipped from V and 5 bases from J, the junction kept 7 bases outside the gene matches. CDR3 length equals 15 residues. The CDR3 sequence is CASSPGQANNSPLHF. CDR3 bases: TGTGCCAGCAGCCCCGGACAGGCAAATAATTCACCCCTCCACTTT.

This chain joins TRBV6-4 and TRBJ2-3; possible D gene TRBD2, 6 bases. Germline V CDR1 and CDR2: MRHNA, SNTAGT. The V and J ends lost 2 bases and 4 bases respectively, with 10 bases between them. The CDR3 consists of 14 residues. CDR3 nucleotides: TGTGCCAGCAGTGACGGGGGGACCCCAGATACGCAGTATTTT. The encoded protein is CASSDGGTPDTQYF.

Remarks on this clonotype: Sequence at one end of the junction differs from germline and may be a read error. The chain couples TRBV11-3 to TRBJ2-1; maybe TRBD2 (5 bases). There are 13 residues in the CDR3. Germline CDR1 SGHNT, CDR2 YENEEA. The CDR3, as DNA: TGTGCCAGCGGCTTAGGAGGTAGCGTCGGGCAGTTCTTC. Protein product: CASGLGGSVGQFF.

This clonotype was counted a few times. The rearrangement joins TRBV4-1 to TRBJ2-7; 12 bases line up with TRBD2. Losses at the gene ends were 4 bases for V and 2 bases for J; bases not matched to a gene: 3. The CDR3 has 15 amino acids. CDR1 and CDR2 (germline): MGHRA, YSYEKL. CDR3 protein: CASSPRTSGAYEQYF. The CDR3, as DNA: TGCGCCAGCAGCCCCCGGACTAGCGGGGCCTACGAGCAGTACTTC.

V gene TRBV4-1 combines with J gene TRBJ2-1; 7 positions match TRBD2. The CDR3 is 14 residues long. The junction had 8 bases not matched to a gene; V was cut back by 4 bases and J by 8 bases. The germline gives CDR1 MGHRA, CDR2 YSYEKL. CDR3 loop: CASSLRDYPDEQFF. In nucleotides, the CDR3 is TGCGCCAGCAGCCTCCGGGACTATCCCGATGAGCAGTTCTTC.

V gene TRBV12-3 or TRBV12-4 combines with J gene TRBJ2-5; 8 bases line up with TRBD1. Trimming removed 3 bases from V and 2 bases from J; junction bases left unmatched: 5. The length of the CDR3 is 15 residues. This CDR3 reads CASSLSQGVQETQYF. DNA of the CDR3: TGTGCCAGCAGTTTGTCACAGGGGGTTCAAGAGACCCAGTACTTC.

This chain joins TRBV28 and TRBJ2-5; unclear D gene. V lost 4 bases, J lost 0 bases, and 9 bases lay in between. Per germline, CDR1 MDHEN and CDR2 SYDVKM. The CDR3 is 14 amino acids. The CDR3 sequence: CASSSSRYQETQYF. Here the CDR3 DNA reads TGTGCCAGCAGTTCCTCCCGGTACCAAGAGACCCAGTACTTC.

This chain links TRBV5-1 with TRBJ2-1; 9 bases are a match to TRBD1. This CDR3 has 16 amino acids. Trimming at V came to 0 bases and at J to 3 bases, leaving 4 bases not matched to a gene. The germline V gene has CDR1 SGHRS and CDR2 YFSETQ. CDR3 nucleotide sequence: TGCGCCAGCAGCTTGGTCGCGGGACAGGGCTACAATGAGCAGTTCTTC. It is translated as CASSLVAGQGYNEQFF.

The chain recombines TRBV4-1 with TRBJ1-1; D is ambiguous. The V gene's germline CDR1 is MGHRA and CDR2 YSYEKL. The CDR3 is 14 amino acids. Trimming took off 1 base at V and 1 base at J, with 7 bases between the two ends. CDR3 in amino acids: CASSQGRTNTEAFF. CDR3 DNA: TGCGCCAGCAGCCAAGGGAGGACGAACACTGAAGCTTTCTTT.

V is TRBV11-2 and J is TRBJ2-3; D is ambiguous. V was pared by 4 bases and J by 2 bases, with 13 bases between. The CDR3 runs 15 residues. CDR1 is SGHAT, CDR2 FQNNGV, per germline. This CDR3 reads CASSSTRLVTDTQYF. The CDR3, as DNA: TGTGCCAGCAGCTCCACCCGACTTGTCACAGATACGCAGTATTTT.

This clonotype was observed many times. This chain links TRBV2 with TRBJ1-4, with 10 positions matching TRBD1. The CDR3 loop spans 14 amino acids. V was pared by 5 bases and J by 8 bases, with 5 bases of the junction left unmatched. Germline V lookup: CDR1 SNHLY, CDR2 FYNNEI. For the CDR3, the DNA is TGTGCCAGCAGTCGGGACAGGGGAATGGAAAAACTGTTTTTT. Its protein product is CASSRDRGMEKLFF.

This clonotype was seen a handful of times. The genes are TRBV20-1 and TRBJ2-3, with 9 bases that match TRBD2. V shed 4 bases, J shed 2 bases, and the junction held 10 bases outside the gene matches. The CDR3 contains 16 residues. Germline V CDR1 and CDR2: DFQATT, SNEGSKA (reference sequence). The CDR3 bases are TGCAGTGCTACGTCGCGCGGGAGGGGTCACACAGATACGCAGTATTTT. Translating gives CSATSRGRGHTDTQYF.

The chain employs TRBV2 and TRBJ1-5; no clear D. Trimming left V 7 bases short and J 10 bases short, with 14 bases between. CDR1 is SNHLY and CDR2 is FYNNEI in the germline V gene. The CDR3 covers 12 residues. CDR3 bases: TGTGCCAGCACGGGCCCGAGGGCACCCCAGCATTTT. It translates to CASTGPRAPQHF.

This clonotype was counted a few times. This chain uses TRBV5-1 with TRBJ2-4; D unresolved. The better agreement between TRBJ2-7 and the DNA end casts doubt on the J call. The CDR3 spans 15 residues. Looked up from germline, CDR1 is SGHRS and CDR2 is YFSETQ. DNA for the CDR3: TGCGCCAGCACCGATTCGGGCCCCAGCCCCTCCGAGCAGTACTTC. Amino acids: CASTDSGPSPSEQYF.

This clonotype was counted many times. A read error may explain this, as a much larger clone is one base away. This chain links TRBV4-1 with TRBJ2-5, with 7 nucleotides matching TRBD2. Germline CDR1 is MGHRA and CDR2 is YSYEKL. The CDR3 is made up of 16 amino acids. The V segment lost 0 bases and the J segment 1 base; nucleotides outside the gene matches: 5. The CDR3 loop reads CASSQEGPSGQETQYF. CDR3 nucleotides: TGCGCCAGCAGCCAAGAAGGGCCTAGCGGCCAAGAGACCCAGTACTTC.

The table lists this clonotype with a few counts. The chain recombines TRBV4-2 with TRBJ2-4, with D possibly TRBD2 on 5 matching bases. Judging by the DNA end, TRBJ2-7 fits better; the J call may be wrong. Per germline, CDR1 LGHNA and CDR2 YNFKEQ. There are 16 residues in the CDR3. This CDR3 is CASTRRYGIGEDEQYF. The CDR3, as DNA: TGTGCCAGCACCCGGAGGTACGGGATTGGCGAGGACGAGCAGTACTTC.

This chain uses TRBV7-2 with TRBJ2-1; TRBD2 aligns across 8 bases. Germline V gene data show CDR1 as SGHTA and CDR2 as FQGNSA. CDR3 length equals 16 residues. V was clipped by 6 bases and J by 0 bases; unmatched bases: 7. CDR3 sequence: CASSKIAGSSYNEQFF. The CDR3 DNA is TGTGCCAGCAGTAAAATAGCGGGGAGCTCCTACAATGAGCAGTTCTTC. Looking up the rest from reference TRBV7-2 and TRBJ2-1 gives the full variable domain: GAGVSQSPSNKVTEKGKDVELRCDPISGHTALYWYRQSLGQGLEFLIYFQGNSAPDKSGLPSDRFSAERTGGSVSTLTIQRTQQEDSAVYLCASSKIAGSSYNEQFFGPGTRLTVL.

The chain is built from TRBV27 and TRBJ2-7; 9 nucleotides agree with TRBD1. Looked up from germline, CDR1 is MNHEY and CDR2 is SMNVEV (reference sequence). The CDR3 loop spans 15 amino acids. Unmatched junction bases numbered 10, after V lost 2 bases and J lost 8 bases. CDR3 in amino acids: CASSLTRTGVEQQYF. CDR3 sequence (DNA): TGTGCCAGCAGTTTAACGAGGACAGGGGTGGAGCAGCAGTACTTC.

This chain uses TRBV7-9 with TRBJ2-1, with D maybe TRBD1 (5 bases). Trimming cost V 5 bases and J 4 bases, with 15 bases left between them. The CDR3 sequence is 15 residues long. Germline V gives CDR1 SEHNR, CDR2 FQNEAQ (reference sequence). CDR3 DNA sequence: TGTGCCAGCAGCGCAGCAGGGATGGGGTACAATGAGCAGTTCTTC. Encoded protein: CASSAAGMGYNEQFF.

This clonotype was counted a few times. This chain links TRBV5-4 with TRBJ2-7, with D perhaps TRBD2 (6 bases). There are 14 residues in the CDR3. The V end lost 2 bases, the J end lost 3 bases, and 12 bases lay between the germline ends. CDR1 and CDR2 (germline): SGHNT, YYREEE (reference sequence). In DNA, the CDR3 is TGTGCCAGCAGCTTCACGGGAGATATCTACGAGCAGTACTTC. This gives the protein CASSFTGDIYEQYF.

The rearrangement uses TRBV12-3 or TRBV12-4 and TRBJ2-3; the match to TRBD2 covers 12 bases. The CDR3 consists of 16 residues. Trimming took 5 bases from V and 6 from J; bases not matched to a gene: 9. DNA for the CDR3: TGTGCCAGCAGTCCGCCTAGCGGGAGGGCCTCCGATACGCAGTATTTT. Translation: CASSPPSGRASDTQYF.

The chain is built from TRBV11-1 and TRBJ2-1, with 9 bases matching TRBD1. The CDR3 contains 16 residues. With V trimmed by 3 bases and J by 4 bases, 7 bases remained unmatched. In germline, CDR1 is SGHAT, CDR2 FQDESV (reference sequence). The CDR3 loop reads CASSFMTGGAYNEQFF. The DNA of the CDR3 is TGTGCCAGCAGCTTCATGACAGGGGGGGCGTACAATGAGCAGTTCTTC.

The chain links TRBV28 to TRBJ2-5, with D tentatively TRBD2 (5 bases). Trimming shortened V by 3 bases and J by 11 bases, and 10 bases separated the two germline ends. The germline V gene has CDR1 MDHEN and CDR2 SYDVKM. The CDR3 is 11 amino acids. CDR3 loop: CASSFGIWQYF. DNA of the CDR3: TGTGCCAGCAGTTTCGGGATCTGGCAGTACTTC.

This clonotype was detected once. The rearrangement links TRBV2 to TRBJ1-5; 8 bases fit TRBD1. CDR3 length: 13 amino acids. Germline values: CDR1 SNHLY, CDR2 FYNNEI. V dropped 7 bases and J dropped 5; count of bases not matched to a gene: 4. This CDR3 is CASNADRDQPQHF. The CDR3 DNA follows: TGTGCCAGCAATGCGGACAGGGATCAGCCCCAGCATTTT.

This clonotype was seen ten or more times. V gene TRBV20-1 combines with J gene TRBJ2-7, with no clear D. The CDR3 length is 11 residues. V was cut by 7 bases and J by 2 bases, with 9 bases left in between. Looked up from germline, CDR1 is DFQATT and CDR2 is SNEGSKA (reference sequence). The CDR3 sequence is CSVGAPYEQYF. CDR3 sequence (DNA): TGCAGTGTAGGTGCACCCTACGAGCAGTACTTC.

As DNA, the CDR3 is TGTGCCAGCAGCTTAGTGGAGGCCCGGAGCACAGATACGCAGTATTTT. It is translated as CASSLVEARSTDTQYF. This chain links TRBV7-2 with TRBJ2-3, with D possibly TRBD2 on 5 matching bases. Germline V gives CDR1 SGHTA, CDR2 FQGNSA. The CDR3 consists of 16 residues. The germline V and J ends were trimmed by 1 base and 0 bases, with 11 bases remaining between them.

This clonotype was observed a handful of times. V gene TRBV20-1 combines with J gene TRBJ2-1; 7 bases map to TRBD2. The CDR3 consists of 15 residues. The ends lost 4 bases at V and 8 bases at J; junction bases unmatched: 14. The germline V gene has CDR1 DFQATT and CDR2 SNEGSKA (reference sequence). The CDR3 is CSAILRGRSTHEQFF. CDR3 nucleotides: TGCAGTGCTATCTTGCGCGGGAGATCGACGCATGAGCAGTTCTTC.

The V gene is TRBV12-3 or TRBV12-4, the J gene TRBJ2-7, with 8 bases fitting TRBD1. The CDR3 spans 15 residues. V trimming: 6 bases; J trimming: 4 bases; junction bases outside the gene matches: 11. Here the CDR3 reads CASRPQGAGRYEQYF. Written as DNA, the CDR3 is TGTGCCAGCAGGCCGCAGGGGGCGGGAAGGTACGAGCAGTACTTC.